This T cell receptor beta chain was identified in a study of cytomegalovirus exposure and HLA in healthy donors (dated 2017 in TCRdb). Study-level background: An earlier analysis of roughly 630 of the donors reported about 250 Gb of sequence data and 117 million unique TCR beta sequences from around 200 million T cells. Roughly 320 gigabases of sequencing data and around 88 million unique TCR sequences made up an early release that covered roughly 670 HLA-typed donors. Among the approximately 420 genotyped donors, more than 70% belonged to the genetic ancestry cluster associated with self-reported Caucasian donors. The study aimed to test whether signatures of past pathogen exposure could be identified by cataloging public T cell receptors. The study profiled the T cell repertoires of some 610 subjects by immunosequencing and related them to cytomegalovirus serostatus. Besides the first cohort of roughly 640 subjects, a separate validation cohort made up of 120 or so different subjects was used. High-throughput TCR immunosequencing, statistical association of individual TCRs with disease status, and machine learning were combined to predict cytomegalovirus infection status. A later analysis re-examined previously published TCR beta repertoires from over 500 donors and added high-resolution HLA genotyping to investigate patterns of TCR occurrence. In the later analysis, no new phenotypic data were used to find candidate immune exposures; instead, reliance was placed on TCR beta sequences and their occurrence across donors. An earlier analysis of around 540 of the donors applied high-throughput TCR beta sequencing to assess whether each TCR beta V gene segment acted as functional or pseudogenic. Donor age, sex, ethnicity and CMV serostatus were compiled alongside the repertoire data. A later genetic analysis took genome-wide SNP genotypes for about three fifths of the 666 donors and used that subset as a discovery cohort. All discovery cohort repertoires had been generated on a single sequencing platform. HLA typing included class I and class II loci at four-digit resolution. Typing coverage differed by locus: A, B, C, DRB1 and DQB1 were typed in about 629-640 donors, DQA1 in about 500, DPA1 in roughly 590, and DPB1 in 450 to 490. About five DR-DQ haplotypes were handled as single units for association and clustering, since linkage in the cohort was strong. Across under 500 genotyped donors of the cohort, an average of about 240,000 unique TCR beta nucleotide sequences per donor were sequenced, and approximately 17% of those sequences were non-productive.

CDR3 length: 13 amino acids, cysteine to phenylalanine. The kept DNA is CDR3 alone, 39 bases in frame from the first base. The germline V gene encodes CDR1 SGHTA and CDR2 FQGNSA. Trimming removed 1 base from V and 3 bases from J, leaving 6 bases between the germline ends. General study outcomes and caveats: A later genetic analysis reported fewer N-insertions in productive TCRs among donors in an Asian-associated ancestry cluster than the roughly 720-donor mean. In vitro tests confirmed that a few of the cytomegalovirus-associated TCR beta chains recognize cytomegalovirus antigens. In a later analysis, 15,000 to 20,000 TCR beta sequences were associated with specific HLA alleles at a false discovery rate of 0.05. Correlated functional status among segregating V segments might be attributable to linkage disequilibrium, but an unknown experimental factor could not be ruled out. In a later analysis, HLA-associated TCR beta chains showed more clonal expansion and lower generation probabilities than non-associated chains that were equally common. An earlier analysis of roughly 570 of the donors showed that most TCR beta V segments appeared in productive rearrangements either about 87% or about 30% of the time, which broadly matched IMGT annotations. A group of highly shared sequence variants was considered likely to be a technical artifact of the sequencing pipeline. The only immune exposure information available for the cohort was CMV serostatus. Strong co-occurrence of HLA alleles, especially DR and DQ, made assigning TCR associations to individual alleles difficult. Sequencing depth was assumed to be roughly uniform across donors in the presence/absence analyses, though that assumption may not hold. A later analysis reported that several top co-occurrence clusters appeared linked to parvovirus B19, influenza, CMV and Epstein-Barr virus. The classifier was reported to diagnose cytomegalovirus status with high specificity and sensitivity in both the original cohort and the validation cohort. This cohort had only TCR beta chains sequenced, and the lack of alpha or paired-chain data limited which features could be detected. The 87-base-pair reads could not distinguish some IMGT-functional V segments, including TRBV6-2 and TRBV6-3, so those segments were excluded. Most TCR sequences were observed very rarely across donors, whereas some public TCRs were present in many individuals. The authors suggested that the approach could potentially be generalized to other disease states and immunological phenotypes. A further reported finding was that TCR beta sequences accurately predicted the HLA-A and HLA-B alleles for most subjects in the first cohort. In a later analysis, TCR association rates were found to vary across HLA loci, with the most associated TCRs seen for DRB1 alleles and the fewest for HLA-C alleles. In a later genetic analysis, a missense DCLRE1C variant was associated with V-gene and J-gene trimming of TCR beta chains, and the association was replicated in an independent cohort. Because HLA typing was missing for some donors at each locus, association tests included only the typed subset. Because counts were too low, some 16 rarely observed V segments, including chromosome 9 orphons, were excluded from the earlier analysis of several hundred of the donors. The study gave a list of under 200 TCR beta chains associated with cytomegalovirus. Most CMV-associated TCR beta chains appeared to be HLA-restricted in a later analysis, and the HLA associations seemed to be driven largely by CMV exposure.

The library was obtained by the immunoSEQ multiplex PCR assay. The multiplex PCR relied on a mix of 60 forward primers for TCR Vbeta segments and 13 reverse primers for TCR Jbeta segments. The CDR3 region of rearranged TCR beta genes was amplified from genomic DNA by a multiplex PCR assay. The amplified TCR beta libraries were sequenced on the Illumina HiSeq System as 87-base-pair reads. As for the original processing: In a later analysis, some 80 million unique TCR beta chains were counted across the approximately 620 repertoires, and approximately 11 million of these chains were shared by at least two donors. To remove PCR and sequencing errors, raw reads were error-corrected and collapsed into unique sequences using a nearest-neighbor algorithm that merged closely related sequences. To assign V, D and J gene segments, CDR3 sequences were aligned to IMGT reference sequences. For a sequence to be retained, at least a six-nucleotide match to both a V gene segment and a J gene segment was required. Rearrangements were classified as productive when the CDR3 lacked stop codons and remained in frame with V and J, and all other rearrangements were classified as non-productive. Following IMGT convention, CDR3 was defined as the stretch from the second conserved V-encoded cysteine to the conserved J-encoded phenylalanine. The earlier analysis of about 620 of the donors excluded sequences that lacked an unambiguous match to a single V gene segment. In an earlier analysis of a few hundred of the donors, V segments were called functional above 56.7% productive rearrangements and were called segregating when the between-donor standard deviation exceeded 5%. A statistical classification framework was built for diagnosing cytomegalovirus status from the catalog of TCR beta chain sequences. In a later analysis, TCR nucleotide sequences were compared against IMGT/GENE-DB human TR gene sequences so that V and J genes could be assigned. Using the TCRdist pipeline, a later analysis assigned CDR3 sequences along with most-parsimonious VDJ recombination scenarios. In a later analysis, every TCR beta chain was defined by the combination of its CDR3 amino acid sequence and its V-gene family, and reads without a unique V-gene family were dropped. A later analysis removed 592 highly shared, low-generation-probability nucleotide sequences to deal with suspected cross-contamination and a sequencing artifact. In a later analysis, a clonal expansion index was calculated for each public chain from normalized within-repertoire ranks of inferred template counts. In a later analysis, generation probabilities were computed using a VDJ recombination model fitted to out-of-frame rearrangements, and the results were checked against IGoR. Hypergeometric tests were used in a later analysis to score TCR-TCR, TCR-HLA and TCR-CMV co-occurrence, with a repertoire-size bias correction applied to the TCR pairs. False discovery rates were estimated in a later analysis by permuting HLA or CMV assignments 20 times. In a later analysis, co-occurring TCRs were grouped with DBSCAN, and TCRdist sequence similarity was added when clustering was performed within HLA-allele-positive subsets. For co-occurrence clustering, repertoires with fewer than 30,000 or more than 120,000 public chains were excluded, along with 4 to 6 repertoires with anomalous nucleotide sharing. Held by TCRdb, this immuneACCESS table contains in-frame sequences only and omits some clones. Under half of the omission traces to an unresolved V gene where checked; the cause of the rest is unknown. The DNA was the basis for D and trimming; V, J and clone size are from that table. In this sample's table one finds approximately 58,000 clones. The ten largest account for 9.5% to 12% of the sample.

Notes on this clone: What this receptor recognizes is not known.

The cohort was made up of 650 to 700 healthy bone marrow donors. All cohort members were sampled while nominally healthy, although unrecorded immune exposures were likely present. The donor tested CMV seropositive and was one of the 289 seropositive cohort members. A peripheral blood sample was provided by each donor, and peripheral blood mononuclear cells were used for TCR beta sequencing. The Qiagen DNeasy Blood Extraction Kit was used to extract genomic DNA from the blood cell samples. Sequencing was done on a sample of PBMCs. The rearrangement combines TRBV7-2 with TRBJ1-1; no D gene can be assigned with confidence. The sequence was obtained from a woman aged 45-65 years in good health and CMV-seropositive. The DNA is as follows: TGTGCCAGCAGCTTAGACGGTTACACTGAAGCTTTCTTT. Its translation reads: CASSLDGYTEAFF.